This T cell receptor (beta chain) was documented in a study of blood T cells in healthy people across ages (dated by TCRdb to between 2014 and 2016). For the wider study: In model experiments, template switching captured roughly one uniquely barcoded TCR beta cDNA molecule for every two T cells. The study measured age-related changes in TCR beta repertoire diversity using deep sequencing normalized with unique cDNA molecular identifiers. The donors were divided into four age groups: young (average about 15 years), middle-aged (about 41), aged (62) and long-lived (82). To avoid experimental bias, donors of different ages were randomly spread across the sequencing lanes. For two donors (one aged 18 to 30 and one aged 80 or older), the study analyzed two additional independent replicas of 1 million unique cDNA reads from the same blood draw. Overall study results and their limits: Compared with the aged group, more naive CD4+ T cells, fewer expanded clones and increased TCR diversity were shown by the long-lived group, suggesting age selection. Observed TCR beta diversity per million T cells fell roughly linearly with age, and a significant reduction was already apparent by age about 38. Conclusive comparison of naive and antigen-experienced compartments was prevented by the profiling of bulk unsorted PBMCs. Observed TCR beta diversity correlated strongly with the percentage of naive T cells measured by flow cytometry. Estimates of total diversity based on one million sequenced T cells were regarded as lower bounds and as underestimates. Donor CMV infection status was unknown, potentially confounding age-related changes in expanded clonotypes.

This clonotype was seen more than once but under ten times. What this receptor recognizes is not known. No base quality values were provided; no much bigger clone lies one nucleotide off. Library generation was performed with 5' RACE. Sequencing instrument: Illumina HiSeq 2500. A second PCR of 7 to 11 cycles was performed with a sample-barcoded 5' primer and a J-beta primer mix. A template-switch 5' adaptor carrying 12 random nucleotides introduced a unique molecular identifier onto each TCR beta cDNA molecule. Each sample yielded at least 3 million CDR3-containing paired-end reads. First-strand cDNA was synthesized from all RNA with the Mint cDNA synthesis kit, primed by a TRBC-specific oligonucleotide. All cDNA was treated with uracil-DNA glycosylase and then went through a first 18-cycle PCR with the universal primers M1SS and BC2_uni_R. In the paper's pipeline: For normalization, 1 million high-quality reads, each with a distinct molecular identifier, were randomly selected from each sample. Reads sharing molecular identifiers were discarded rather than binned into consensus sequences. CDR3 identification, clonotype clustering and error correction used MiTCR with a Q25 quality threshold and the strictest error-elimination algorithm. A nonparametric unseen species model with Euler transformation was used to estimate a lower bound on total TCR beta diversity. TCRdb reran the public reads through fastp at Q25 and MiXCR, keeping productive beta chains. A single entry per CDR3 protein holds the most common genes and DNA from its merged rows. The V and J calls and clone size come from TCRdb's table, not from the authors' own analysis. Recorded for this sample are under 2 million distinct CDR3 sequences; about 31% of them occurred a single time. About 11% of the sample lies in the top ten.

The approximately 39 donors, aged about 6 to 95 years, were systemically healthy Caucasian individuals from Russia. Each donor gave about 9.2 milliliters of peripheral blood, drawn into EDTA-treated Vacutainer tubes. PBMCs were isolated by Ficoll-Paque density-gradient centrifugation, with at least 6 million obtained per sample. Total RNA was extracted from PBMCs with Trizol reagent, with at least 5 micrograms obtained per sample. Naive CD45RAhigh/CD27high T cell percentages were measured by flow cytometry on a PBMC aliquot from every donor. The CDR3 runs 15 residues from the cysteine to the phenylalanine. Only CDR3 DNA is held: 45 bases, read in frame from base 1. V gives up 0 bases and J gives up 5 bases, and the segment between their germline ends measures 13 bases.

The clonotype comes from a woman in her 30s in good health. The chain was built from TRBV12-3 or TRBV12-4 and TRBJ2-5; the D gene is perhaps TRBD2, on 6 matching bases. The sequenced material came from blood. The CDR3 has the sequence CASSLAGTRRETQYF. The nucleotides are TGTGCCAGCAGTTTAGCCGGGACTCGGCGGGAGACCCAGTACTTC.